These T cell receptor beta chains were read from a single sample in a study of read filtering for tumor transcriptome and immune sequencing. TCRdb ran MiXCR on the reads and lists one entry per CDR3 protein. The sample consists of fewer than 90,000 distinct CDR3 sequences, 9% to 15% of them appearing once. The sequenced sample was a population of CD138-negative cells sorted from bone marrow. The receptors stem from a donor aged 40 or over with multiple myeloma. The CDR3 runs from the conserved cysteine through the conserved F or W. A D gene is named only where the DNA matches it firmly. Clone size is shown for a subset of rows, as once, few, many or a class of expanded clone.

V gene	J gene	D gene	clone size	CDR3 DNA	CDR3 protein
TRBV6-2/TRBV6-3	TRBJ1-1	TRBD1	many	TGTGCCAGCAGCACTAATTTAATACAGGGGGCGGAAGCTTTCTTT	CASSTNLIQGAEAFF
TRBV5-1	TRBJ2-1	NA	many	TGCGCCAGCAAGGATGGGGGTGAGCAGTTCTTC	CASKDGGEQFF
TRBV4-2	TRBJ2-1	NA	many	TGTGCCAGCAGCCCTCAGGGGCGAGGTGAGCAGTTCTTC	CASSPQGRGEQFF
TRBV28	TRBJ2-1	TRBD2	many	TGTGCCAGCAGAAACCGACTAGCGGGAGTGAGGACCTACAATGAGCAGTTCTTC	CASRNRLAGVRTYNEQFF
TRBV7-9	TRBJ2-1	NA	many	TGTGCCAGCAGCCTTACAGCGCGCTCAGGCAATGAGCAGTTCTTC	CASSLTARSGNEQFF
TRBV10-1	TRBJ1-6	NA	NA	TGCGCCAGCAGTGAGTCGACGTCCGAGCTGAAGTCACCCCTCCACTTT	CASSESTSELKSPLHF
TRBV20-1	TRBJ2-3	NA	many	TGCAGTGCTAGAGATTTTGTGGGAGGGGGAGATACGCAGTATTTT	CSARDFVGGGDTQYF
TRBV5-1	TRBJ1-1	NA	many	TGCGCCAGCAGCTGGGAATTACAGGGAAGGGGCACTGAAGCTTTCTTT	CASSWELQGRGTEAFF
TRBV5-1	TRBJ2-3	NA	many	TGTGCCAGCAGCTTAGGAGATACGCAGTATTTT	CASSLGDTQYF
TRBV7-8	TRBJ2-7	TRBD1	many	TGTGCCAGCAGCTTAGACGCCAGGGGGTACTACGAGCAGTACTTC	CASSLDARGYYEQYF
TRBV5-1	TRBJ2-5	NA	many	TGCGCCAGCAGCCCCGGGACACCGGGGGAGACCCAGTACTTC	CASSPGTPGETQYF
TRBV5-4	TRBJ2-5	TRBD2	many	TGTGCCAGCAGCTTGACTAGCGGGAGTAGAGAGACCCAGTACTTC	CASSLTSGSRETQYF
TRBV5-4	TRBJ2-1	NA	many	TGTGCCAGCGGTAACAGGGACAATGAGCAGTTCTTC	CASGNRDNEQFF
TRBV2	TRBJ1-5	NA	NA	TGTGCCAGCAGTCCAGGGTATAGCAATCAGCACCAGCATTTT	CASSPGYSNQHQHF
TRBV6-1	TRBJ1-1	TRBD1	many	TGTGCCAGCAGCGCTACCCGGACAGGCATCGGCACTGAAGCTTTCTTT	CASSATRTGIGTEAFF
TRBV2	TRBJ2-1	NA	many	TGTGCCAGCAGTCAATCTATTGAGCAGTTCTTC	CASSQSIEQFF
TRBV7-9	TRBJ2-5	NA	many	TGTGCCAGCAGCCCGACTCAAAAAGAGACCCAGTACTTC	CASSPTQKETQYF
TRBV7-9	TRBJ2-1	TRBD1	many	TGTGCCAGCAGGCCGGGACAGGGGGATTACAATGAGCAGTTCTTC	CASRPGQGDYNEQFF
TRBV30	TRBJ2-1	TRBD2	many	TGTGCCTGGAGTGCGCCCGGGACTAACTGCAATGAGCAGTTCTTC	CAWSAPGTNCNEQFF
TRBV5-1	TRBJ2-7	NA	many	TGCGCCAGCAGACCGGCGGGTGAACCCTACGAGCAGTACTTC	CASRPAGEPYEQYF
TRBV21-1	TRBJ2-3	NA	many	TGTGCCAGCAGCAAAAGGAATCGACTAGCGGGAGAGGGAGATACGCAGTATTTT	CASSKRNRLAGEGDTQYF
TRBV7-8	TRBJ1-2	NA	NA	TGTGCCAGCAGCCCTGAGGGTATCCTGGGCTGGACCTTC	CASSPEGILGWTF
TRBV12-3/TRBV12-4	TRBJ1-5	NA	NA	TGTGCCAGCAGTTTACCCGGGGGCCGAAATCAGCCCCAGCATTTT	CASSLPGGRNQPQHF
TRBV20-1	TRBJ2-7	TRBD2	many	TGCAGTGCTAGGCACATCGGGACTAGCGAATACGAGCAGTACTTC	CSARHIGTSEYEQYF
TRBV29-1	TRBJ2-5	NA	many	TGCAGCGTTGGTCCGGGCCCAGGAGAGACCCAGTACTTC	CSVGPGPGETQYF
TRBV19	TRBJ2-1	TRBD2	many	TGTGCCAGTAGTAAGGCGGGAGTAGGGTACAATGAGCAGTTCTTC	CASSKAGVGYNEQFF
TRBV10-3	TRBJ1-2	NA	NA	TGTGCCATCAGTCCACGGGACGGAGCTAACTATGGCTACACCTTC	CAISPRDGANYGYTF
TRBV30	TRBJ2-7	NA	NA	TGTGCCTGGAGTGGACGGGGCTCCTACGAGCGGTACTTC	CAWSGRGSYERYF
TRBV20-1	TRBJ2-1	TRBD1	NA	TGCAGTGCTAGATCACCAGGGACAGGGTCGTGTAATGAGCAGTTCTTC	CSARSPGTGSCNEQFF
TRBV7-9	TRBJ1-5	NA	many	TGTGCCAGCAGCTTAGACGGGAGATGGGAACAGCCCCAGCATTTT	CASSLDGRWEQPQHF
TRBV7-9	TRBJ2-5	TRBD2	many	TGTGCCAGCAGCCTTATAGCGGGAGGGGGAGCAGAGACCCAGTACTTC	CASSLIAGGGAETQYF
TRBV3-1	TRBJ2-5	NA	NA	TGTGCCAGCAGGACAAACGGAGGGGAGACCCAGTACTTC	CASRTNGGETQYF